A selection of T cell receptor beta chains follows, all from one sample in a study of PD-1 blockade in classical Hodgkin lymphoma. Produced via immunoSEQ multiplex PCR; TCRdb's table is partial and in-frame only. The data show fewer than 80,000 clones, about 64% seen once. This sample comprised peripheral blood mononuclear cells (PBMCs), obtained before the second cycle of nivolumab. These receptors were obtained from a human donor with classical Hodgkin lymphoma. Each CDR3 is given with its conserved first and last residue. The D gene is left open where the match is weak. Clone size is given for some rows only: seen once, a few or many times, or a class if the clone is expanded.

j_call: TRBJ1-1; v_call: TRBV7-6; d_call: -; clone_size: -; cdr3_nt: TGTGCCAGCAGCTTAGTTTCAGGGAACACTGAAGCTTTCTTT; cdr3_aa: CASSLVSGNTEAFF
j_call: TRBJ2-3; v_call: TRBV5-6; d_call: -; clone_size: -; cdr3_nt: TGTGCCAGCAGCTTTGGGGGGCGGGCAGCAGATACGCAGTATTTT; cdr3_aa: CASSFGGRAADTQYF
j_call: TRBJ2-1; v_call: TRBV9; d_call: -; clone_size: -; cdr3_nt: TGTGCCAGCAGCGTAGGGGGACCGCAATTCTCCTACAATGAGCAGTTCTTC; cdr3_aa: CASSVGGPQFSYNEQFF
j_call: TRBJ1-6; v_call: TRBV2; d_call: TRBD1; clone_size: -; cdr3_nt: TGTGCCAGCAGTGAGGGCGGGACAGGGAATAATTCACCCCTCCACTTT; cdr3_aa: CASSEGGTGNNSPLHF
j_call: TRBJ2-7; v_call: TRBV18; d_call: -; clone_size: -; cdr3_nt: TGTGCCAGCTCCCCGGCAGGGGCGGTCTACGAGCAGTACTTC; cdr3_aa: CASSPAGAVYEQYF
j_call: TRBJ1-1; v_call: TRBV5-1; d_call: TRBD1; clone_size: -; cdr3_nt: TGCGCCAGCAGCGGAACGGGACAGGGGAACACTGAAGCTTTCTTT; cdr3_aa: CASSGTGQGNTEAFF
j_call: TRBJ2-2; v_call: TRBV2; d_call: TRBD1; clone_size: -; cdr3_nt: TGTGCCAGCGCTCGGGACAGGGGTTTTGCCGGGGAGCTGTTTTTT; cdr3_aa: CASARDRGFAGELFF
j_call: TRBJ1-1; v_call: TRBV2; d_call: -; clone_size: -; cdr3_nt: TGTGCCAGCAGGGACAGGAACACTGAAGCTTTCTTT; cdr3_aa: CASRDRNTEAFF
j_call: TRBJ1-5; v_call: TRBV6-5; d_call: -; clone_size: -; cdr3_nt: TGTGCCAGCACCCGTAGTTTGGGCAGTCAGCCCCAGCATTTT; cdr3_aa: CASTRSLGSQPQHF
j_call: TRBJ2-3; v_call: TRBV18; d_call: TRBD2; clone_size: once; cdr3_nt: TGTGCCAGCTCACGCAAGGGACTAGCGGGCCAACGCACAGATACGCAGTATTTT; cdr3_aa: CASSRKGLAGQRTDTQYF
j_call: TRBJ1-5; v_call: TRBV2; d_call: -; clone_size: -; cdr3_nt: TGTGCCAGCGAGGGGGGGGCGAATCAGCCCCAGCATTTT; cdr3_aa: CASEGGANQPQHF
j_call: TRBJ2-7; v_call: TRBV5-8; d_call: TRBD1; clone_size: once; cdr3_nt: TGTGCCAGCAGCTCTTATGGGACAGGGGGCGCATACGAGCAGTACTTC; cdr3_aa: CASSSYGTGGAYEQYF
j_call: TRBJ1-5; v_call: TRBV4-1; d_call: TRBD1; clone_size: -; cdr3_nt: TGCGCCAGCAGCCAACCAGGACAGGGTTGGGCCCAGCATTTT; cdr3_aa: CASSQPGQGWAQHF
j_call: TRBJ2-6; v_call: TRBV9; d_call: TRBD1; clone_size: -; cdr3_nt: TGTGCCAGCAGCTCCGGGACAGTCAACTCTGGGGCCAACGTCCTGACTTTC; cdr3_aa: CASSSGTVNSGANVLTF
j_call: TRBJ2-2; v_call: TRBV19; d_call: -; clone_size: few; cdr3_nt: TGTGCCAGTAGTATAGGAGGGGCCACCGGGGAGCTGTTTTTT; cdr3_aa: CASSIGGATGELFF
j_call: TRBJ2-6; v_call: TRBV5-1; d_call: -; clone_size: once; cdr3_nt: TGCGCCAGCAGCCCCGGGCGCAGCATCTCTGGGGCCAACGTCCTGACTTTC; cdr3_aa: CASSPGRSISGANVLTF
j_call: TRBJ1-1; v_call: TRBV18; d_call: TRBD1; clone_size: -; cdr3_nt: TGTGCCAGCTCACCCCTAGGACAGGGGGCTGAAGCTTTCTTT; cdr3_aa: CASSPLGQGAEAFF
j_call: TRBJ1-2; v_call: TRBV7-9; d_call: -; clone_size: few; cdr3_nt: TGTGCCAGCAGCTTAGAAGCCAGGATCTATGGCTACACCTTC; cdr3_aa: CASSLEARIYGYTF
j_call: TRBJ1-2; v_call: TRBV10-2; d_call: TRBD1; clone_size: -; cdr3_nt: TGCGCCAGCAGTGATGGGACAGCTTCGAGCGGCTACACCTTC; cdr3_aa: CASSDGTASSGYTF
j_call: TRBJ2-7; v_call: TRBV5-1; d_call: TRBD1; clone_size: -; cdr3_nt: TGCGCCAGCCGGGACAGTTACGAGCAGTACTTC; cdr3_aa: CASRDSYEQYF
j_call: TRBJ2-1; v_call: TRBV9; d_call: -; clone_size: -; cdr3_nt: TGTGCCAGCAGCCAGGGGGGGGACTCCTACAATGAGCAGTTCTTC; cdr3_aa: CASSQGGDSYNEQFF
j_call: TRBJ1-5; v_call: TRBV7-6; d_call: -; clone_size: few; cdr3_nt: TGTGCCAGCAGCTTAGCGGGAGGGTGGGGTAGCAATCAGCCCCAGCATTTT; cdr3_aa: CASSLAGGWGSNQPQHF
j_call: TRBJ2-3; v_call: TRBV5-5; d_call: TRBD1; clone_size: few; cdr3_nt: TGTGCCAGCAGCTTGGAGACAGGGCTTTTAAGGACAGATACGCAGTATTTT; cdr3_aa: CASSLETGLLRTDTQYF
j_call: TRBJ2-5; v_call: TRBV10-3; d_call: TRBD2; clone_size: -; cdr3_nt: TGTGCCATCAGTTTAATAGCGGGAGCGGGAGAGACCCAGTACTTC; cdr3_aa: CAISLIAGAGETQYF
j_call: TRBJ2-3; v_call: TRBV7-4; d_call: -; clone_size: once; cdr3_nt: TGTGCCAGCAGTACTGGTGGCTCATACACAGATACGCAGTATTTT; cdr3_aa: CASSTGGSYTDTQYF
j_call: TRBJ2-1; v_call: TRBV19; d_call: TRBD2; clone_size: -; cdr3_nt: TGTGCCAGTAGTATGGCGGGGAGGGGCGGGTACAATGAGCAGTTCTTC; cdr3_aa: CASSMAGRGGYNEQFF
j_call: TRBJ1-6; v_call: TRBV2; d_call: TRBD1; clone_size: -; cdr3_nt: TGTGCCAGCGGGACAGGAGGCAGTCCCCTCCACTTT; cdr3_aa: CASGTGGSPLHF
j_call: TRBJ1-2; v_call: TRBV15; d_call: -; clone_size: once; cdr3_nt: TGTGCCACCAGCAGATATGGGGGCAGCTATGGCTACACCTTC; cdr3_aa: CATSRYGGSYGYTF
j_call: TRBJ1-5; v_call: TRBV6-1; d_call: TRBD1; clone_size: -; cdr3_nt: TGTGCCAGCAGCGAGGTGACAGGGGGTAGGCAGCCCCAGCATTTT; cdr3_aa: CASSEVTGGRQPQHF
j_call: TRBJ1-2; v_call: TRBV28; d_call: TRBD1; clone_size: few; cdr3_nt: TGTGCCAGCAGCCCCACAGGGGGCCGGGACTACACCTTC; cdr3_aa: CASSPTGGRDYTF
j_call: TRBJ1-1; v_call: TRBV19; d_call: -; clone_size: -; cdr3_nt: TGTGCCAGTAGTAGATTGGTCTTTGGGGACACTGAAGCTTTCTTT; cdr3_aa: CASSRLVFGDTEAFF
j_call: TRBJ2-5; v_call: TRBV5-5; d_call: TRBD2; clone_size: -; cdr3_nt: TGTGCCAGCAGCACCGCGGGAGGAGAGACCCAGTACTTC; cdr3_aa: CASSTAGGETQYF
j_call: TRBJ1-1; v_call: TRBV21-1; d_call: -; clone_size: -; cdr3_nt: TGTGCCAGCAGCATTCTGACAGGGGAGAACACTGAAGCTTTCTTT; cdr3_aa: CASSILTGENTEAFF